The text below deals with one TCR beta chain. The target antigen is unknown. These data originate in a study of OX40 agonist ivuxolimab in advanced cancers. Across the whole study: Patients received the agonistic anti-OX40 (CD134) antibody ivuxolimab. At 0.01 to 10 mg/kg, ivuxolimab was administered intravenously to patients every 2 weeks. Study-wide results and limits: The work left the antigen specificity of expanded peripheral T cells undetermined.

Generated by immunoSEQ multiplex PCR, the TCRdb table keeps only in-frame clones and is missing some. The sample contains about 60,000 clones, 84% of which appear only once. The CDR3 has 15 residues. J lost 0 bases, V lost 7 bases, and 8 bases had no gene match. CDR1 is MNHEY, CDR2 SVGAGI, per germline. The TCR originated in an adult with an advanced solid tumor such as melanoma, head and neck, liver or kidney cancer. The gene calls are TRBV6-5 and TRBJ2-7; 8 positions match TRBD1. Specimen: CD4+ or CD8+ T cells sorted from blood, collected in a trial of the OX40 agonist ivuxolimab. CDR3 protein: CASTATGADSYEQYF. The DNA of the CDR3 is TGTGCCAGCACCGCGACAGGGGCAGACTCCTACGAGCAGTACTTC.